This T cell receptor beta chain was captured in a study of technical replicates of blood from a few donors. Germline V lookup: CDR1 LGHNA, CDR2 YNFKEQ. The CDR3 length is 17 residues. Some clones are missing from TCRdb's copy, which holds only in-frame ones; the method was immunoSEQ multiplex PCR. The data show about 80,000 clones, 95% to 98% seen once. About this clone: Its ends do not fully match the called genes, so a read error is possible.

The TCR sequence derives from a human donor in good health. The J gene is TRBJ2-1, the V gene TRBV4-2, with 13 positions matching TRBD2. The specimen sequenced was T cells isolated from PBMCs. CDR3: CASSQSLTSGRDKEQFF. CDR3 DNA: TGTGCCAGCAGCCAGTCCCTTACTAGCGGGAGGGACAAGGAGCAGTTCTTC.